These 22 T cell receptor beta chains originate from one sample sequenced in a study of cytotoxic CD8 clonotypes in ibrutinib-treated CLL. The data were produced by immunoSEQ multiplex PCR, yet TCRdb's version contains in-frame clones alone and is incomplete. The sample consists of some 47,000 clones, around three fifths of them appearing once. Sample: PBMCs, taken after 24 months of ibrutinib treatment. The receptors were sampled from a human donor with chronic lymphocytic leukemia.

J is TRBJ1-1 and V is TRBV6-5; perhaps TRBD1 as D (5 bases). CDR3 size: 14 residues. CDR1 and CDR2 from the germline V gene are MNHEY and SVGAGI. Trimming stripped 8 bases from V and 1 base from J, with 14 bases between. CDR3 residues: CASGTFERNTEAFF. CDR3 sequence (DNA): TGTGCCAGCGGGACTTTTGAAAGGAACACTGAAGCTTTCTTT.

The V call is TRBV6-1, the J call TRBJ1-1; D is possibly TRBD1 (6 bases). The CDR3 consists of 13 residues. Germline assignment: CDR1 MNHNS and CDR2 SASEGT. V lost 6 bases and J 3 bases, leaving 11 bases between the germline ends. The CDR3 DNA is TGTGCCAGCAGCGAGAGGGGGGACACTGAAGCTTTCTTT. It codes for CASSERGDTEAFF.

This chain connects TRBV4-1 to TRBJ2-7; 10 nucleotides agree with TRBD1. V dropped 2 bases and J dropped 3; count of bases not matched to a gene: 4. Germline-derived CDR1 and CDR2 are MGHRA and YSYEKL. CDR3 length: 15 amino acids. DNA of the CDR3: TGCGCCAGCAGCCAAAACCGGGACAGGGGCTACGAGCAGTACTTC. Protein: CASSQNRDRGYEQYF.

V is TRBV4-2 and J is TRBJ2-3; 9 nucleotides match TRBD2. Trimming removed 4 bases from V and 3 bases from J; junction bases left unmatched: 11. Per germline, CDR1 LGHNA and CDR2 YNFKEQ. This CDR3 has 17 amino acids. This chain's CDR3 is CASSPSGGRIRTDTQYF. The CDR3, as DNA: TGTGCCAGCAGCCCAAGCGGGGGGAGAATACGGACAGATACGCAGTATTTT.

The CDR3 protein is CASSYRPGPSYEQYF. Written as DNA, the CDR3 is TGTGCCAGCAGTTACCGTCCGGGACCCTCCTACGAGCAGTACTTC. This chain uses TRBV6-5 with TRBJ2-7; D possibly uses TRBD1 or TRBD2 (5 bases each). Trimming removed 2 bases from V and 0 bases from J, with 11 bases in between. The germline gives CDR1 MNHEY, CDR2 SVGAGI. The CDR3 totals 15 residues.

V is TRBV5-6 and J is TRBJ1-2, with D uncertain. Germline V CDR1 and CDR2: SGHDT, YYEEEE. V shed 1 base and J shed 6 bases, with 10 bases lying between them. This CDR3 comprises 13 residues. The CDR3 region has the DNA TGTGCCAGCAGCTTGTGGGAAAGTGATGGCTACACCTTC. Its protein is CASSLWESDGYTF.

In this sample, this clone turned up many times. V is TRBV5-1 and J is TRBJ2-5; D remains ambiguous. V lost 0 bases to trimming and J lost 1 base, with 10 bases between them. The CDR3 contains 15 residues. The germline V gene has CDR1 SGHRS and CDR2 YFSETQ. The CDR3 bases are TGCGCCAGCAGCTTGGATGGACGCCCCCAAGAGACCCAGTACTTC. This sequence encodes CASSLDGRPQETQYF.

This clone appeared many times. The CDR3 bases are TGTGCCAGTAGTATTGGTCTAGTGGGGGATACGCAGTATTTT. This gives the protein CASSIGLVGDTQYF. The chain uses TRBV19 and TRBJ2-3; unclear D gene. CDR3 length equals 14 residues. In germline, CDR1 is LNHDA, CDR2 SQIVND (reference sequence). V was pared by 3 bases and J by 6 bases, with 13 bases between.

This chain links TRBV6-1 with TRBJ1-2; no firm D call. The V gene lost 6 bases and the J gene lost 7 bases, with 15 bases spanning the gap. Germline values: CDR1 MNHNS, CDR2 SASEGT. The CDR3 loop spans 13 amino acids. CDR3 sequence (DNA): TGTGCCAGCAGGGAGAATTTTTTAGGTGGCTACACCTTC. Its translation is CASRENFLGGYTF.

The V and J genes are TRBV9 and TRBJ2-3; D gene ambiguous. In germline, CDR1 is SGDLS, CDR2 YYNGEE. The CDR3 loop spans 15 amino acids. The germline V and J ends were trimmed by 0 bases and 6 bases, with 14 bases remaining between them. The CDR3 bases are TGTGCCAGCAGCGTAGGTTCGCTACGAACGGATACGCAGTATTTT. This encodes CASSVGSLRTDTQYF.

The rearrangement joins TRBV14 to TRBJ2-7; 11 bases fit TRBD2. Germline CDR1 and CDR2: SGHDN and FVKESK. The CDR3 is 18 amino acids. Losses at the gene ends were 4 bases for V and 6 bases for J; bases not matched to a gene: 17. The CDR3 region has the DNA TGTGCCAGCAGCCCCCCCCCGACTAGCGGGGACCCTCATCGCGAGCAGTACTTC. Protein: CASSPPPTSGDPHREQYF.

The V and J genes are TRBV5-1 and TRBJ2-5, with D tentatively TRBD2 (5 bases). This CDR3 is built from 14 residues. The V end was cut by 3 bases, the J end by 5 bases, with 14 bases between. Germline CDR1 reads SGHRS; CDR2 reads YFSETQ. The CDR3 bases are TGCGCCAGCAGCTGGTCGGGGTTGGGGGAGACCCAGTACTTC. Amino acid sequence: CASSWSGLGETQYF.

As for this clone: The identical CDR3 is also encoded by other nucleotide sequences in the sample. The rearrangement joins TRBV7-9 to TRBJ1-4; D is unresolved. Germline V lookup: CDR1 SEHNR, CDR2 FQNEAQ (reference sequence). V was cut by 1 base and J by 3 bases, with 9 bases left in between. The length of the CDR3 is 15 residues. The CDR3 loop reads CASSLGGGPNEKLFF. DNA of the CDR3: TGTGCCAGCAGCTTAGGAGGAGGACCTAATGAAAAACTGTTTTTT.

The rearrangement links TRBV11-2 to TRBJ2-5; D may be TRBD1 (5 bases). CDR1 is SGHAT, CDR2 FQNNGV, per germline. The CDR3 is made up of 13 amino acids. V shed 1 base and J shed 3 bases, with 6 bases lying between them. The CDR3 coding sequence is TGTGCCAGCAGCTTAGCCAGGGAAGAGACCCAGTACTTC. Protein: CASSLAREETQYF.

The genes are TRBV28 and TRBJ1-2; D call uncertain. The CDR3 loop spans 12 amino acids. Germline V gene lookup returns CDR1 MDHEN and CDR2 SYDVKM. Deletions cut 5 bases from V and 1 base from J, with 5 bases between. The CDR3 DNA follows: TGTGCCAGCAGTACCCTTAACTATGGCTACACCTTC. Translation gives CASSTLNYGYTF.

The CDR3 protein is CSAGLADETQYF. The DNA of the CDR3 is TGCAGCGCCGGACTAGCGGATGAGACCCAGTACTTC. The rearrangement joins TRBV29-1 to TRBJ2-5, with 10 bases identical to TRBD2. The J segment lost 5 bases and the V segment lost 7 bases, leaving 4 bases of the junction unmatched. The CDR3 is 12 residues long. CDR1 and CDR2 from the germline V gene are SQVTM and ANQGSEA.

Here the CDR3 DNA reads TGTGCCAGCAGCCAAGATGAGAGGATCTCTGGGGCCAACGTCCTGACTTTC. Translation: CASSQDERISGANVLTF. The chain recombines TRBV4-2 with TRBJ2-6; the D is unclear. Trimming took 0 bases from V and 0 from J, leaving 9 bases between them. In germline, CDR1 is LGHNA, CDR2 YNFKEQ. This CDR3 has 17 amino acids.

This clone was counted only a few times. The chain employs TRBV15 and TRBJ1-2, with D tentatively TRBD1 (5 bases). The CDR3 sequence is 18 residues long. Germline CDR1 is LNHNV and CDR2 is YYDKDF (reference sequence). The V end was cut by 0 bases, the J end by 0 bases, with 17 bases between. The CDR3 protein is CATSRDMGGLRANYGYTF. In DNA form, the CDR3 reads TGTGCCACCAGCAGAGATATGGGGGGTTTACGAGCTAACTATGGCTACACCTTC.

This chain uses TRBV6-1 with TRBJ2-3; D might be TRBD2 (6 bases). The CDR3 covers 15 residues. Germline V gene sequence: CDR1 MNHNS, CDR2 SASEGT. Trimming took 3 bases from V and 0 from J, leaving 10 bases between them. In DNA, the CDR3 is TGTGCCAGCAGTGAGCGGGGTATTAGCACAGATACGCAGTATTTT. Protein sequence: CASSERGISTDTQYF.

The chain uses TRBV9 and TRBJ2-5; D tentatively reads TRBD1 or TRBD2 (5 bases each). This CDR3 comprises 15 residues. CDR1 and CDR2 from the germline V gene are SGDLS and YYNGEE. Trimming took 0 bases from V and 5 from J, leaving 14 bases between them. Here the CDR3 DNA reads TGTGCCAGCAGCGTAGGGCAGGGAGAATGGGAGACCCAGTACTTC. It translates to CASSVGQGEWETQYF.

CDR3 amino acids: CASRLQGPPSNQPQHF. CDR3 DNA sequence: TGTGCCAGTAGATTACAGGGACCTCCTAGCAATCAGCCCCAGCATTTT. The V and J genes are TRBV19 and TRBJ1-5; D may be TRBD1 (6 bases). Between the trimmed V and J ends, which lost 6 bases and 0 bases, there was a span of 15 bases. Germline V CDR1 and CDR2: LNHDA, SQIVND (reference sequence). The CDR3 is 16 residues long. The full variable domain, with the rest looked up from reference TRBV19 and TRBJ1-5, is DGGITQSPKYLFRKEGQNVTLSCEQNLNHDAMYWYRQDPGQGLRLIYYSQIVNDFQKGDIAEGYSVSREKKESFPLTVTSAQKNPTAFYLCASRLQGPPSNQPQHFGDGTRLSIL.

This chain joins TRBV4-1 and TRBJ1-5, with 11 bases that match TRBD1. Per the germline V gene, CDR1 is MGHRA and CDR2 is YSYEKL. There are 17 residues in the CDR3. Trimming removed 1 base from V and 2 bases from J; junction bases left unmatched: 4. In DNA form, the CDR3 reads TGCGCCAGCAGCCAAGGGACAGGGGGCTGGGGCAATCAGCCCCAGCATTTT. It yields the protein CASSQGTGGWGNQPQHF.